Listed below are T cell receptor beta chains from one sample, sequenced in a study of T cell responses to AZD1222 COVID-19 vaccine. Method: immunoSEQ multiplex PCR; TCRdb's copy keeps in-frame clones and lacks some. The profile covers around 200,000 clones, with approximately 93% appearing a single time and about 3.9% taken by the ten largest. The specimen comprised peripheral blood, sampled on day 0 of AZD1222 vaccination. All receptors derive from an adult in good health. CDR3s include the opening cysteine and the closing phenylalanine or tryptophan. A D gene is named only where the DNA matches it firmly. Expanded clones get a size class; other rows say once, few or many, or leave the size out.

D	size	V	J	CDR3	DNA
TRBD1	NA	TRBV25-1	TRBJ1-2	CASSESGTGIFSGGYTF	TGTGCCAGCAGTGAATCAGGGACAGGGATTTTCTCGGGAGGCTACACCTTC
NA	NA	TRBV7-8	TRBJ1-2	CASSFSRLGGGGYTF	TGTGCCAGCAGCTTTTCTCGCCTAGGTGGAGGAGGCTACACCTTC
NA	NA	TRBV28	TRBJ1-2	CASSSPLATTAIYGYTF	TGTGCCAGCAGTTCCCCCCTGGCCACGACCGCTATTTATGGCTACACCTTC
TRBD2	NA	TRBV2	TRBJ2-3	CASRFLTSGFQYF	TGTGCCAGCAGGTTCCTGACTAGCGGGTTCCAGTATTTT
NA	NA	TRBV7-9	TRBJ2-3	CASSFGGRPDTQYF	TGTGCCAGCAGCTTCGGGGGCCGCCCAGATACGCAGTATTTT
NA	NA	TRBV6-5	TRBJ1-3	CASSRTGNTIYF	TGTGCCAGCTCTAGGACTGGAAACACCATATATTTT
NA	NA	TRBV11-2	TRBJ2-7	CASSLRFYEQYF	TGTGCCAGCAGCTTACGTTTCTACGAGCAGTACTTC
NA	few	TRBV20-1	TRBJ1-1	CSASYTEAFF	TGCAGTGCTAGTTACACTGAAGCTTTCTTT
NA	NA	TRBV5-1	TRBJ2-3	CASSSTTADTQYF	TGCGCCAGCAGCAGCACGACAGCAGATACGCAGTATTTT
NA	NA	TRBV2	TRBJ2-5	CASSILGTQYF	TGTGCCAGCAGCATCCTGGGGACCCAGTACTTC
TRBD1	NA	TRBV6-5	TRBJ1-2	CASSSPGGTGNYGYTF	TGTGCCAGCAGTTCCCCAGGGGGAACTGGGAACTATGGCTACACCTTC
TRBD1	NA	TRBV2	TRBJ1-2	CASSPYRTGVEGYTF	TGTGCCAGCAGTCCTTACCGGACAGGGGTAGAGGGCTACACCTTC
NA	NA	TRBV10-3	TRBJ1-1	CAIRAGEGRGTEAFF	TGTGCCATCAGAGCAGGGGAGGGTAGAGGCACTGAAGCTTTCTTT
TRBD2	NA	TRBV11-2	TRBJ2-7	CASSTGGARYEQYF	TGTGCCAGCAGTACCGGGGGGGCCCGCTACGAGCAGTACTTC
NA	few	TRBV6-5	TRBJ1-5	CASSMGFRSNQPQHF	TGTGCCAGCAGTATGGGGTTTCGGAGCAATCAGCCCCAGCATTTT
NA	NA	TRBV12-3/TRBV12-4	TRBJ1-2	CASREGRDYGYTF	TGTGCCAGCAGGGAGGGACGGGACTATGGCTACACCTTC
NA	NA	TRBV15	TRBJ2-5	CATSRPFQQETQYF	TGTGCCACCAGCCGCCCCTTCCAGCAAGAGACCCAGTACTTC
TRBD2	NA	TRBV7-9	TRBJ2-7	CASSLGTSNEQYF	TGTGCCAGCAGCTTGGGGACTAGTAACGAGCAGTACTTC
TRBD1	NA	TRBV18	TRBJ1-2	CASSPSGTGNYGYTF	TGTGCCAGCTCACCCTCCGGGACAGGAAACTATGGCTACACCTTC
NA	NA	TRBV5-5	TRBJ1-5	CASSLETLDQPQHF	TGTGCCAGCAGCTTAGAGACTCTCGATCAGCCCCAGCATTTT
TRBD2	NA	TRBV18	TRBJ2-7	CASSHASGGTYEQYF	TGTGCCAGCTCCCACGCAAGCGGGGGAACCTACGAGCAGTACTTC
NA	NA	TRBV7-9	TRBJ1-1	CASSPDRYNTEAFF	TGTGCCAGCAGCCCCGACAGATATAACACTGAAGCTTTCTTT
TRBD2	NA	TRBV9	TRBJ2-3	CASSAPSGGRDTQYF	TGTGCCAGCAGCGCCCCCAGCGGGGGGCGAGATACGCAGTATTTT
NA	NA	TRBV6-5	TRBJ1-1	CASPPSHPEAFF	TGTGCCAGCCCTCCCTCGCATCCGGAAGCTTTCTTT
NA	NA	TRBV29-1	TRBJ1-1	CSAIGRGYTEAFF	TGCAGCGCCATCGGCAGGGGTTATACTGAAGCTTTCTTT
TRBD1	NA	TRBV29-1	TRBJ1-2	CSVPGQDYGYTF	TGCAGCGTTCCGGGACAGGACTATGGCTACACCTTC
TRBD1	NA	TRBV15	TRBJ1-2	CATSREDRGSNYGYTF	TGTGCCACCAGCAGAGAGGACAGGGGAAGTAACTATGGCTACACCTTC
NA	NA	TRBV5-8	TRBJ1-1	CASSLSGGSRAFF	TGTGCCAGCAGCTTGTCGGGGGGGTCAAGGGCTTTCTTT
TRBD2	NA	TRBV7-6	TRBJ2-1	CASSRLAELYNEQFF	TGTGCCAGCAGCCGTCTAGCGGAATTATACAATGAGCAGTTCTTC
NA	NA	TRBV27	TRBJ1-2	CASSSAGPIKGYTF	TGTGCCAGCAGCTCTGCGGGGCCGATTAAGGGCTACACCTTC
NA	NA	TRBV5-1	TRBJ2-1	CASSFLQGLDEQFF	TGCGCCAGCAGCTTCTTACAGGGCCTCGATGAGCAGTTCTTC
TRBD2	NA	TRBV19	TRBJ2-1	CASIREAGGDIPKDGEQFF	TGTGCCAGTATAAGGGAAGCGGGGGGAGACATTCCCAAAGACGGCGAGCAGTTCTTC
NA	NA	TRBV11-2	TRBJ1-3	CASSLDGVLSGNTIYF	TGTGCCAGCAGCTTAGATGGAGTGCTCTCTGGAAACACCATATATTTT
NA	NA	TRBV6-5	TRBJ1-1	CAISGGAGNTEAFF	TGTGCCATATCTGGAGGGGCAGGGAACACTGAAGCTTTCTTT
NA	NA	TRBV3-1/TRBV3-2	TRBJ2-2	CASSRGGNGELFF	TGTGCCAGCAGCAGGGGGGGGAACGGGGAGCTGTTTTTT
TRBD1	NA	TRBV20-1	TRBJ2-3	CSASKGARTDTQYF	TGCAGTGCTAGTAAGGGGGCGCGGACAGATACGCAGTATTTT
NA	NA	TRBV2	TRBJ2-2	CASSELPHANTGELFF	TGTGCCAGCAGTGAATTGCCGCATGCGAACACCGGGGAGCTGTTTTTT
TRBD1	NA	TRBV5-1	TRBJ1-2	CASSRTGPRGYTF	TGCGCCAGCAGCCGGACAGGGCCACGGGGCTACACCTTC
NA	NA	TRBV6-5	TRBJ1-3	CASREGSGNTIYF	TGTGCCAGCAGGGAGGGGTCGGGAAACACCATATATTTT
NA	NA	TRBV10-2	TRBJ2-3	CATARGGLHPTTDTQYF	TGCGCCACAGCACGGGGTGGACTCCACCCCACCACAGATACGCAGTATTTT
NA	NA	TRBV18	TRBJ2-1	CASSPQSGGGTINNEQFF	TGTGCCAGCTCACCGCAATCTGGTGGCGGGACAATAAACAATGAGCAGTTCTTC
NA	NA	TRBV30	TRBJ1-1	CAWVGLNTEAFF	TGTGCCTGGGTGGGTTTGAACACTGAAGCTTTCTTT
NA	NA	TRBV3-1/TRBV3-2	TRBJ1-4	CASSQVRRGAQYEKLFF	TGTGCCAGCAGCCAAGTCCGTCGGGGGGCGCAGTATGAAAAACTGTTTTTT
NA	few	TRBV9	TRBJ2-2	CASSVGSRTGSTGELFF	TGTGCCAGCAGCGTGGGCTCCCGAACAGGAAGCACCGGGGAGCTGTTTTTT
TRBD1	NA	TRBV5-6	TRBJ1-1	CASSLGTGRMNTEAFF	TGTGCCAGCAGCTTGGGGACAGGGAGGATGAACACTGAAGCTTTCTTT
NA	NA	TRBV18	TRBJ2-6	CASSPQSLGANVLTF	TGTGCCAGCTCACCGCAGAGTCTGGGGGCCAACGTCCTGACTTTC
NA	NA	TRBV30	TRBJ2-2	CAWSPWMSAGELFF	TGTGCCTGGAGTCCGTGGATGTCAGCCGGGGAGCTGTTTTTT
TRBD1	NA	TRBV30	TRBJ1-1	CAWFQGGEAFF	TGTGCCTGGTTCCAAGGGGGCGAAGCTTTCTTT
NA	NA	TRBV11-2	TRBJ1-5	CASSLGAGPNQPQHF	TGTGCCAGCAGCTTAGGGGCCGGCCCCAATCAGCCCCAGCATTTT
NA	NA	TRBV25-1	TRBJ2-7	CASPDRFYEQYF	TGTGCCAGCCCCGACAGGTTCTACGAGCAGTACTTC
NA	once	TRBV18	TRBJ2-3	CASSPPEGSTDTQYF	TGTGCCAGCTCACCACCGGAGGGTAGCACAGATACGCAGTATTTT
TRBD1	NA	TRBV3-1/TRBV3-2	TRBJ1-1	CASSLTGGVDTEAFF	TGTGCCAGCAGCCTTACAGGGGGCGTAGACACTGAAGCTTTCTTT
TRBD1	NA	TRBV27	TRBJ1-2	CASSYRSLHRGRYTF	TGTGCCAGCAGTTACCGCTCCCTACACAGGGGTCGCTACACCTTC
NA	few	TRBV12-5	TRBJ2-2	CASGLRGASGELFF	TGTGCTAGTGGGCTTAGGGGGGCGAGCGGGGAGCTGTTTTTT
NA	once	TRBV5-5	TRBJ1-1	CASSLLGVEAFF	TGTGCCAGCAGCTTGCTGGGCGTTGAAGCTTTCTTT
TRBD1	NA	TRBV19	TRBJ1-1	CASSMSPGQGSTEAFF	TGTGCCAGTAGTATGTCGCCGGGACAGGGGTCCACTGAAGCTTTCTTT
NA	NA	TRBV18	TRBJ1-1	CASSPPSDRNTEAFF	TGTGCCAGCTCACCACCGTCAGACCGTAACACTGAAGCTTTCTTT
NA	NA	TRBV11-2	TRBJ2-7	CASSHSGLIYEQYF	TGTGCCAGCAGCCACTCGGGACTTATCTACGAGCAGTACTTC
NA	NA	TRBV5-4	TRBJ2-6	CASSLVQGSGANVLTF	TGTGCCAGCAGCTTGGTCCAGGGATCTGGGGCCAACGTCCTGACTTTC